The table lists the clone carrying this T cell receptor (beta chain) with a few counts. What it recognizes is unknown. The study ran its PCR with 60 Vbeta and 13 Jbeta primers. Clones were sequenced by immunoSEQ multiplex PCR, and TCRdb holds only the in-frame ones, with some missing. The table lists about 180,000 clones, 75% to 85% of them singletons, with more than 1.4% in the top ten. The sample is drawn from a study of cytomegalovirus exposure and HLA in healthy donors. Study context: From about 179 million T cells, an earlier analysis saw approximately 110 million unique TCR beta sequences.

Among the donors, all were healthy bone marrow donors. Study-wide points: A previous analysis found most TCR beta V segments productive roughly 90% or roughly 30% of the time. Most TCR sequences proved rare, with some public TCRs found in many donors.

The trim removed 6 bases at V and 3 bases at J, leaving 8 bases unmatched. The CDR3 contains 14 residues. Germline loops: CDR1 SNHLY, CDR2 FYNNEI. V usage is TRBV2 and J usage is TRBJ2-7, with 7 nucleotides matching TRBD2. What was sequenced was PBMCs. This receptor was obtained from a man aged 18 to 29 in good health and CMV-seronegative. The chain's CDR3 is CASRRPGRGYEQYF. The CDR3 DNA reads TGTGCCAGCAGGAGGCCAGGGAGGGGCTACGAGCAGTACTTC.